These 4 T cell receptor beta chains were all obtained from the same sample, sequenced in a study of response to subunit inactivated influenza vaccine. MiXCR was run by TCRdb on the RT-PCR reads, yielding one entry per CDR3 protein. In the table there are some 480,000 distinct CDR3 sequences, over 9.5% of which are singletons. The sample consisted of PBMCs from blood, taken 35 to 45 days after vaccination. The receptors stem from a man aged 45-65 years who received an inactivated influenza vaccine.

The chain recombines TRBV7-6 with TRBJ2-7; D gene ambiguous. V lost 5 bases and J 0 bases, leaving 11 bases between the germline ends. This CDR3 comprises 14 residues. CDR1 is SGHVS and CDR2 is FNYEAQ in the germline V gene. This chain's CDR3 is CASSRTESSYEQYF. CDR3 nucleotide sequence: TGTGCCAGCAGCCGAACAGAGAGCTCCTACGAGCAGTACTTC.

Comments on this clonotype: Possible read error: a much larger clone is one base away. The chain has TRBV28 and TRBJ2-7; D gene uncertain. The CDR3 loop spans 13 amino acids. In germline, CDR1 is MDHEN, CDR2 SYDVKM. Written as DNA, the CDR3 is TGTGCCAGCAGTCACCCAGGAACCCACGAGAAGTACTTC. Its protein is CASSHPGTHEKYF.

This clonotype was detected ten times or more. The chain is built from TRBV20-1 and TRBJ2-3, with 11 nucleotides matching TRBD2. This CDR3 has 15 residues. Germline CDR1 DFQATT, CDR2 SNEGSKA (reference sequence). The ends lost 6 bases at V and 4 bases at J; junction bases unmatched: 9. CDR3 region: CSAERTSGGPDTQYF. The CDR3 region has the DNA TGCAGTGCCGAGCGTACTAGCGGGGGACCAGATACGCAGTATTTT.

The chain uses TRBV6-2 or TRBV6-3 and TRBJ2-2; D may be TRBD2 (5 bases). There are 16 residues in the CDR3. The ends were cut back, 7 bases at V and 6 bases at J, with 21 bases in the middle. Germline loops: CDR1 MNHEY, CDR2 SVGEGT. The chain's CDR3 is CASKLQISIGAGELFF. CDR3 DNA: TGTGCCAGCAAACTGCAGATATCCATCGGGGCCGGGGAGCTGTTTTTT.